This T cell receptor beta chain is from a study of cytomegalovirus exposure and HLA in healthy donors. The PCR was carried out with 60 Vbeta primers and 13 Jbeta primers. The method was immunoSEQ multiplex PCR; TCRdb's version includes in-frame clones alone and lacks a portion of them. The sample shows roughly 70,000 clones, roughly four fifths of them seen only once. A single count supports this clone. Sample: PBMCs. This receptor was obtained from a man aged 45 to 65 in good health and CMV-seronegative.

The CDR3 region has the DNA TGTGCCAGCAGCCACAGGGAGAACACTGAAGCTTTCTTT. It yields the protein CASSHRENTEAFF. V is TRBV7-9 and J is TRBJ1-1; D possibly corresponds to TRBD1 (6 bases). The germline V gene has CDR1 SEHNR and CDR2 FQNEAQ (reference sequence). The CDR3 runs 13 residues. Deletions cut 5 bases from V and 1 base from J, with 8 bases between. Variable domain in full (rest from reference TRBV7-9 and TRBJ1-1): DTGVSQNPRHKITKRGQNVTFRCDPISEHNRLYWYRQTLGQGPEFLTYFQNEAQLEKSRLLSDRFSAERPKGSFSTLEIQRTEQGDSAMYLCASSHRENTEAFFGQGTRLTVV.